This is a list of T cell receptor beta chains from one sample in a study of CD8 T cell repertoires and HIV-1 epitope variants. The method was immunoSEQ multiplex PCR; TCRdb's version includes in-frame clones alone and lacks a portion of them. The sample lists tens of thousands of clones; around 75% were seen once. The sequencing input was uncultured baseline CD8+ T cells from peripheral blood mononuclear cells (PBMCs). Receptors were obtained from a male donor with HIV. Each CDR3 is given with its conserved first and last residue. Fields, in order: CDR3 protein, CDR3 DNA, J gene, clone size, D gene, V gene. D genes are given only for firm matches. Clone size is not always given. Where it is, it says once, few, many or a class for expanded clones.

CDR3aa: CASSVEGQGSDTQYF
CDR3nt: TGTGCCAGCAGCGTAGAGGGACAGGGCTCAGATACGCAGTATTTT
j_gene: TRBJ2-3
abundance: .
d_gene: TRBD1
v_gene: TRBV9

CDR3aa: CASLVGGLGSYEQYF
CDR3nt: TGTGCCAGCCTTGTGGGAGGATTGGGTTCCTACGAGCAGTACTTC
j_gene: TRBJ2-7
abundance: .
d_gene: .
v_gene: TRBV7-8

CDR3aa: CASRSAGGESRTQYF
CDR3nt: TGTGCCAGCAGATCAGCGGGGGGGGAAAGTCGGACCCAGTACTTC
j_gene: TRBJ2-5
abundance: .
d_gene: TRBD2
v_gene: TRBV27

CDR3aa: CASSAAGRGEKLFF
CDR3nt: TGTGCCAGCAGTGCCGCGGGCCGGGGGGAAAAACTGTTTTTT
j_gene: TRBJ1-4
abundance: .
d_gene: .
v_gene: TRBV27

CDR3aa: CASSLYQGLGYGYTF
CDR3nt: TGTGCCAGCAGTTTATATCAGGGGCTTGGCTATGGCTACACCTTC
j_gene: TRBJ1-2
abundance: .
d_gene: .
v_gene: TRBV27

CDR3aa: CASSLGALAGGETQYF
CDR3nt: TGTGCCAGCAGCTTAGGAGCTCTAGCGGGAGGTGAGACCCAGTACTTC
j_gene: TRBJ2-5
abundance: .
d_gene: TRBD2
v_gene: TRBV13

CDR3aa: CATSRQSGGQETQYF
CDR3nt: TGTGCCACCAGCAGACAATCGGGGGGGCAAGAGACCCAGTACTTC
j_gene: TRBJ2-5
abundance: .
d_gene: TRBD2
v_gene: TRBV15

CDR3aa: CASSGGGREDTQYF
CDR3nt: TGTGCCAGCAGCGGGGGCGGGAGAGAAGATACGCAGTATTTT
j_gene: TRBJ2-3
abundance: .
d_gene: .
v_gene: TRBV11-2

CDR3aa: CASSLDRANTEAFF
CDR3nt: TGCGCCAGCAGCTTGGACAGGGCGAACACTGAAGCTTTCTTT
j_gene: TRBJ1-1
abundance: few
d_gene: .
v_gene: TRBV5-1

CDR3aa: CASSERGPGQPQHF
CDR3nt: TGTGCCAGCAGTGAACGGGGGCCCGGTCAGCCCCAGCATTTT
j_gene: TRBJ1-5
abundance: .
d_gene: .
v_gene: TRBV2

CDR3aa: CASSFAGAPMYYNEQFF
CDR3nt: TGTGCCAGCAGTTTCGCAGGGGCCCCTATGTATTACAATGAGCAGTTCTTC
j_gene: TRBJ2-1
abundance: .
d_gene: .
v_gene: TRBV27

CDR3aa: CASSRDGENEKLFF
CDR3nt: TGCGCCAGCAGCCGGGACGGAGAAAATGAAAAACTGTTTTTT
j_gene: TRBJ1-4
abundance: .
d_gene: .
v_gene: TRBV5-1

CDR3aa: CASSPGTGPADTQYF
CDR3nt: TGTGCCAGCAGCCCCGGGACAGGGCCGGCAGATACGCAGTATTTT
j_gene: TRBJ2-3
abundance: .
d_gene: TRBD1
v_gene: TRBV5-5

CDR3aa: CASSLGGGTNYEQYF
CDR3nt: TGTGCCAGCAGCTTAGGCGGCGGGACAAACTACGAGCAGTACTTC
j_gene: TRBJ2-7
abundance: .
d_gene: .
v_gene: TRBV7-6

CDR3aa: CASSMLGGETGEQFF
CDR3nt: TGTGCCAGTAGTATGTTGGGCGGGGAAACCGGTGAGCAGTTCTTC
j_gene: TRBJ2-1
abundance: .
d_gene: .
v_gene: TRBV19

CDR3aa: CASKGRGIHEQYF
CDR3nt: TGTGCCAGCAAGGGCAGGGGAATTCACGAGCAGTACTTC
j_gene: TRBJ2-7
abundance: .
d_gene: .
v_gene: TRBV6-5

CDR3aa: CASSPQVSGNTIYF
CDR3nt: TGTGCCAGCAGTCCCCAGGTCTCTGGAAACACCATATATTTT
j_gene: TRBJ1-3
abundance: .
d_gene: .
v_gene: TRBV2

CDR3aa: CASSLARGGTYEQYF
CDR3nt: TGTGCCAGCAGCTTAGCGAGAGGCGGCACCTACGAGCAGTACTTC
j_gene: TRBJ2-7
abundance: .
d_gene: .
v_gene: TRBV7-6

CDR3aa: CATSIEGGYNEQFF
CDR3nt: TGTGCCACCAGCATTGAGGGAGGTTACAATGAGCAGTTCTTC
j_gene: TRBJ2-1
abundance: .
d_gene: .
v_gene: TRBV15

CDR3aa: CASSVLPRQYNEQFF
CDR3nt: TGTGCCAGCAGCGTACTCCCTCGACAGTACAATGAGCAGTTCTTC
j_gene: TRBJ2-1
abundance: .
d_gene: .
v_gene: TRBV9

CDR3aa: CASSQEGTGFTEAFF
CDR3nt: TGCGCCAGCAGCCAAGAAGGGACAGGGTTCACTGAAGCTTTCTTT
j_gene: TRBJ1-1
abundance: few
d_gene: TRBD1
v_gene: TRBV4-1

CDR3aa: CASSLGPWGTEAFF
CDR3nt: TGTGCCAGCAGCCTGGGACCCTGGGGCACTGAAGCTTTCTTT
j_gene: TRBJ1-1
abundance: .
d_gene: .
v_gene: TRBV7-2

CDR3aa: CASSKAAGYGYTF
CDR3nt: TGTGCCAGCAGTAAGGCGGCGGGCTATGGCTACACCTTC
j_gene: TRBJ1-2
abundance: .
d_gene: .
v_gene: TRBV6-4

CDR3aa: CASSQNVDTEAFF
CDR3nt: TGTGCCAGCAGCCAAAACGTGGACACTGAAGCTTTCTTT
j_gene: TRBJ1-1
abundance: .
d_gene: .
v_gene: TRBV14

CDR3aa: CASKAAGGPYEQFF
CDR3nt: TGCGCCAGCAAAGCAGCGGGAGGGCCCTATGAGCAGTTCTTC
j_gene: TRBJ2-1
abundance: few
d_gene: TRBD2
v_gene: TRBV10-1

CDR3aa: CASSVGGLSVDEQFF
CDR3nt: TGTGCCAGCAGCGTAGGGGGACTAAGTGTCGATGAGCAGTTCTTC
j_gene: TRBJ2-1
abundance: .
d_gene: TRBD2
v_gene: TRBV9

CDR3aa: CASSLSKAKWDGYTF
CDR3nt: TGTGCCAGCAGCTTAAGTAAGGCAAAATGGGATGGCTACACCTTC
j_gene: TRBJ1-2
abundance: .
d_gene: .
v_gene: TRBV5-4